This TCR beta chain comes out of a study of T cells in Graves' hyperthyroidism and ophthalmopathy. Whole-study context: Peripheral blood sampling occurred at initial diagnosis, before any treatment.

Each 10 ml fresh peripheral blood draw supplied the PBMCs. Findings of the study overall: Blood also contained most expanded thyroid clonotypes above 0.001. Median prediction lead before ophthalmopathy onset was six to eight months with the model.

The CDR3 is 14 residues long. Germline lookup yields CDR1 DFQATT and CDR2 SNEGSKA (reference sequence). V was shortened by 6 bases and J by 4 bases, with 18 bases between the two germline ends. Amplified regions were TCR beta CDR3 sequences from RNA transcripts. With the HTBI primer set, the TCR CDR3 went through a first round of RT-PCR. TCRdb analysed the multiplex PCR reads with MiXCR anew, one entry per CDR3 protein. This table holds about 640,000 distinct CDR3 sequences, around 21% found once. With respect to this clonotype: Its antigen is unknown.

The TCR was taken from a man under 40 with Graves' ophthalmopathy. Sequencing was carried out using blood. This chain connects TRBV20-1 to TRBJ1-1; the D gene is possibly TRBD1 (5 bases). CDR3 nucleotides: TGCAGTGCCTCTATGGGGGGGTCGAGCACTGAAGCTTTCTTT. Translation gives CSASMGGSSTEAFF.